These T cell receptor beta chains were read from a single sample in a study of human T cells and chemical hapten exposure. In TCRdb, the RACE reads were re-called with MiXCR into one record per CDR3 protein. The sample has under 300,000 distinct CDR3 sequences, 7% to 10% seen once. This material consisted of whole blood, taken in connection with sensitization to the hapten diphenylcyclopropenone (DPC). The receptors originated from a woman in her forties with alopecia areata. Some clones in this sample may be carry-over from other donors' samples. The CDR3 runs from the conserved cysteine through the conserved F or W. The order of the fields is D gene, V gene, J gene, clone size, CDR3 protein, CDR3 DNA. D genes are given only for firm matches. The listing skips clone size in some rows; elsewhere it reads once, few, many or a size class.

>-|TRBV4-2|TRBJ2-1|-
CASSQDLRPFNEQFF
TGTGCCAGCAGCCAAGATCTCCGGCCTTTCAATGAGCAGTTCTTC
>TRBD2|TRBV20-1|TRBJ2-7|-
CSARWTSGSYEQYF
TGCAGTGCTAGGTGGACTAGCGGGAGCTACGAGCAGTACTTC
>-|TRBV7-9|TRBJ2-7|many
CASSLESLEQYF
TGTGCCAGCAGCTTAGAGAGCCTCGAGCAGTACTTC
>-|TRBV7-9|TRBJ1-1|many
CASSRSGMNTEAFF
TGTGCCAGCAGCCGATCAGGGATGAACACTGAAGCTTTCTTT
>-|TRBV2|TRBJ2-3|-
CASRRDTDTQYF
TGTGCCAGCAGGCGGGACACAGATACGCAGTATTTT
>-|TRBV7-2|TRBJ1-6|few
CASSLERLYNSPLHF
TGTGCCAGCAGCTTAGAGCGTCTCTATAATTCACCCCTCCACTTT
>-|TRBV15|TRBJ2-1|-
CATSIPRAYNEQFF
TGTGCCACCAGCATCCCACGCGCCTACAATGAGCAGTTCTTC
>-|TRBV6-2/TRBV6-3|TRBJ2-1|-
CASSEDPGNSYNEQFF
TGTGCCAGCAGTGAAGACCCGGGAAACTCCTACAATGAGCAGTTCTTC
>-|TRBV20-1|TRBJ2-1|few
CSASPPEGQFF
TGCAGTGCTAGCCCTCCGGAGGGGCAGTTCTTC
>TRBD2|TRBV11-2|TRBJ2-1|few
CASSLVVPGLAGDEQFF
TGTGCCAGCAGCTTAGTAGTTCCGGGACTAGCGGGAGATGAGCAGTTCTTC
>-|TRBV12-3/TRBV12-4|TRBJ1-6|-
CASSIKDSPLHF
TGTGCCAGCAGTATTAAGGATTCACCCCTCCACTTT
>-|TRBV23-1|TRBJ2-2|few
CASSLRHFTGELFF
TGCGCCAGCAGTCTGCGACACTTCACCGGGGAGCTGTTTTTT
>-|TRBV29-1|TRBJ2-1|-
CSWGGMGGSYNEQFF
TGCAGCTGGGGCGGAATGGGAGGCTCCTACAATGAGCAGTTCTTC
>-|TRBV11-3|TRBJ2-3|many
CASSFRGPDTQYF
TGTGCCAGCAGCTTCAGGGGTCCAGATACGCAGTATTTT
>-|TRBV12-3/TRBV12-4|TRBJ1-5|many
CASSVDSNQPQHF
TGTGCCAGCAGTGTAGATAGCAATCAGCCCCAGCATTTT
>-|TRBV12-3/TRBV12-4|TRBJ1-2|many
CASSSDGNYGYTF
TGTGCCAGCAGTTCCGACGGGAACTATGGCTACACCTTC
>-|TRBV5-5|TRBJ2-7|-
CASSFSGPTAEQYF
TGTGCCAGCAGCTTCAGCGGGCCGACCGCTGAGCAGTACTTC
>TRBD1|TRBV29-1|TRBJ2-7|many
CSARTGPYEQYF
TGCAGCGCCCGGACAGGCCCCTACGAGCAGTACTTC
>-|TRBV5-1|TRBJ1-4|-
CASSLFTATNEKLFF
TGCGCCAGCAGCTTGTTTACAGCAACTAATGAAAAACTGTTTTTT
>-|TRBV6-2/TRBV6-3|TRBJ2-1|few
CASSWDLGSNEQFF
TGTGCCAGCAGTTGGGATCTAGGTTCCAATGAGCAGTTCTTC
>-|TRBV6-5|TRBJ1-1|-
CASSPTGSEAFF
TGTGCCAGCAGCCCTACCGGGTCTGAAGCTTTCTTT
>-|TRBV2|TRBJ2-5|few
CASRVFEETQYF
TGTGCCAGCAGAGTATTCGAAGAGACCCAGTACTTC
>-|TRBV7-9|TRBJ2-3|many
CASSPRGQKGTDTQYF
TGTGCCAGCAGCCCTAGAGGACAGAAAGGCACAGATACGCAGTATTTT
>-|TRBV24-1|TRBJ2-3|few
CATGGQTSTDTQYF
TGTGCCACCGGCGGGCAAACTAGCACAGATACGCAGTATTTT
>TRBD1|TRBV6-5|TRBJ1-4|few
CASSWRGRTNEKLFF
TGTGCCAGCAGTTGGAGGGGGCGAACTAATGAAAAACTGTTTTTT
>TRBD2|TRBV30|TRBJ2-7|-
CAGQKSSGGYEQYF
TGTGCCGGTCAAAAGTCTAGCGGGGGGTACGAGCAGTACTTC
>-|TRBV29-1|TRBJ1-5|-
CSVEDVGEESNQPQHF
TGCAGCGTTGAAGATGTTGGGGAGGAGAGCAATCAGCCCCAGCATTTT
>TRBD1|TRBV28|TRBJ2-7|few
CASTSGTGPYEQYF
TGTGCCAGCACCTCCGGGACAGGGCCCTACGAGCAGTACTTC
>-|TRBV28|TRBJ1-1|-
CASSPHGRRVTEAFF
TGTGCCAGCAGTCCACACGGACGACGGGTAACTGAAGCTTTCTTT
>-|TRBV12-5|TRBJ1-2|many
CASGLGEPNGYTF
TGTGCTAGTGGTTTAGGAGAACCCAATGGCTACACCTTC
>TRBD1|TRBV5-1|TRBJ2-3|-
CASSLVDRGPTDTQYF
TGCGCCAGCAGCTTGGTCGACAGGGGGCCAACAGATACGCAGTATTTT
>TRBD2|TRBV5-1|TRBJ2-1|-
CASSPGTSSDNEQFF
TGCGCCAGCAGCCCGGGGACTAGTAGCGACAATGAGCAGTTCTTC
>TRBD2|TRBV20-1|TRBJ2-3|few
CSARDWGLAVRDTQYF
TGCAGTGCTAGAGATTGGGGACTAGCGGTGAGGGATACGCAGTATTTT
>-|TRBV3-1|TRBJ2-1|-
CASSQDRRGGVNEQFF
TGTGCCAGCAGCCAAGATCGGCGGGGTGGAGTCAATGAGCAGTTCTTC
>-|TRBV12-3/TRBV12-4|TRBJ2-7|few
CASSFEGFPYEQYF
TGTGCCAGCAGTTTTGAGGGCTTCCCCTACGAGCAGTACTTT
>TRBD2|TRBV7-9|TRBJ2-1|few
CASSTGLAEHNEQFF
TGTGCCAGCAGCACAGGACTAGCGGAGCACAATGAGCAGTTCTTC
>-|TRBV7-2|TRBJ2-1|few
CASSPVGLYNEQFF
TGTGCCAGCAGCCCTGTGGGACTTTACAATGAGCAGTTCTTC
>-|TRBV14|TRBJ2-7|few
CASSPVGGVHEQYF
TGTGCCAGCAGCCCCGTCGGGGGAGTCCACGAGCAGTACTTC
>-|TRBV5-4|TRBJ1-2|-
CATQPGQKPYGYTF
TGTGCCACCCAGCCCGGACAGAAGCCCTATGGCTACACCTTC
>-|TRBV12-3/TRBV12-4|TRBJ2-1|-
CASSLNPGLARFF
TGTGCCAGCAGTTTAAACCCCGGGCTAGCACGGTTCTTC
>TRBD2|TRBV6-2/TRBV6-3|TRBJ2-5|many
CASSRGLGETQYF
TGTGCCAGCAGTAGGGGACTAGGGGAGACCCAGTACTTC
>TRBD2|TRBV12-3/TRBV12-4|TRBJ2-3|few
CASRWREGRTDTQYF
TGTGCCAGCAGATGGCGGGAGGGCCGCACAGATACGCAGTATTTT
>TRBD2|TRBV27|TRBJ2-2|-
CASSLSVSGRAGELFF
TGTGCCAGCAGTTTATCAGTCAGCGGGAGGGCCGGGGAGCTGTTTTTT
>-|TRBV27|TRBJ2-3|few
CASSTIAAYTDTQYF
TGTGCCAGCAGTACCATAGCGGCCTACACAGATACGCAGTATTTT
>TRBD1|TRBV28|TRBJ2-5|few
CASSSYRGRIEETQYF
TGTGCCAGCAGTTCGTACAGGGGGCGGATAGAAGAGACCCAGTACTTC
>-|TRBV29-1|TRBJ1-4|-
CSVDLSGREDEKLFF
TGCAGCGTTGACTTAAGTGGCAGGGAGGATGAAAAACTGTTTTTT
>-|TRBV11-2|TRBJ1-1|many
CASSPGTPYEAFF
TGTGCCAGCAGCCCCGGGACACCCTATGAAGCTTTCTTT
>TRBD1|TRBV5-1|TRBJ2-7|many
CASSSQTGAEQYF
TGCGCCAGCAGCTCACAAACAGGGGCCGAGCAGTACTTC
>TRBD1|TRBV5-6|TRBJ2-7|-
CASSPGQGPSYEQYF
TGTGCCAGCAGCCCAGGACAGGGTCCCTCCTACGAGCAGTACTTC
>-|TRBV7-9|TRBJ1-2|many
CASSSIGRYGYTF
TGTGCCAGCAGTTCGATAGGGCGGTATGGCTACACCTTC
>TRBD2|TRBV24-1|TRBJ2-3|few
CATSDEVLAGGTDTQYF
TGTGCCACCAGTGATGAGGTGCTAGCGGGAGGCACAGATACGCAGTATTTT
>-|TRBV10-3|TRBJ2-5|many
CAIRGPETQYF
TGTGCCATCAGAGGGCCCGAGACCCAGTACTTC
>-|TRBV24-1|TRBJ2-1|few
CATSDSADYNEQFF
TGTGCCACCAGTGATTCTGCCGATTACAATGAGCAGTTCTTC
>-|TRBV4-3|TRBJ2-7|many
CASSQEYDAAYEQYF
TGCGCCAGCAGCCAAGAGTACGATGCCGCCTACGAGCAGTACTTC